The 5 T cell receptor beta chains below come from one sample, sequenced in a study of blood T cell repertoires in COVID-19. The data were produced by immunoSEQ multiplex PCR, yet TCRdb's version contains in-frame clones alone and is incomplete. Of some 400,000 clones in the sample, roughly 91% are singletons; the top ten hold less than 2%. The sequenced material came from PBMCs or T cells enriched from blood (not recorded which). The receptors derive from a young woman who had recovered from COVID-19.

This chain connects TRBV9 to TRBJ1-3; D not resolved. V gave up 0 bases and J gave up 7 bases, with 17 bases separating them. The CDR3 consists of 16 residues. CDR1 is SGDLS and CDR2 is YYNGEE in the germline V gene. The CDR3: CASSVADSILGNTIYF. CDR3 nucleotide sequence: TGTGCCAGCAGCGTAGCAGACTCAATCCTCGGGAACACCATATATTTT.

The V call is TRBV4-1, the J call TRBJ1-4; TRBD1 is a possible D gene (5 bases). The CDR3 is 13 amino acids. Between the trimmed V and J ends, which lost 4 bases and 6 bases, there was a span of 9 bases. Germline values: CDR1 MGHRA, CDR2 YSYEKL. The CDR3 DNA follows: TGCGCCAGCAGCCGTATCAGGGATGAAAAACTGTTTTTT. Translating it yields CASSRIRDEKLFF.

This clone has just one count. The CDR3 coding sequence is TGTGCCAGTAACAGGGGACAGGATTCACCCCTCCACTTT. As protein: CASNRGQDSPLHF. The chain recombines TRBV19 with TRBJ1-6; TRBD1 matches 8 bases. The CDR3 loop spans 13 amino acids. With V trimmed by 7 bases and J by 8 bases, 4 bases remained unmatched. Germline V gene lookup returns CDR1 LNHDA and CDR2 SQIVND (reference sequence).

The chain recombines TRBV6-2 or TRBV6-3 with TRBJ1-4; TRBD1 is a possible D gene (6 bases). V lost 5 bases and J lost 8, with 21 bases in between. Germline CDR1 and CDR2: MNHEY and SVGEGT. CDR3 size: 16 residues. The CDR3 DNA sequence: TGTGCCAGCAGTGTTGAAAGACAGGCCGTTGGAGAAAAACTGTTTTTT. As protein: CASSVERQAVGEKLFF.

This clone showed up just once. The gene calls are TRBV19 and TRBJ1-3; D may be TRBD1 (6 bases). Per germline, CDR1 LNHDA and CDR2 SQIVND (reference sequence). V was trimmed by 6 bases and J by 0 bases, leaving 6 bases between them. This CDR3 has 13 residues. CDR3 amino acids: CASRQGSGNTIYF. As DNA, the CDR3 is TGTGCCAGTAGACAGGGCTCTGGAAACACCATATATTTT.